The T cell receptor beta chain described here comes from a study of OX40 agonist ivuxolimab in advanced cancers. Study information: Patients assigned to dose escalation were diagnosed with hepatocellular carcinoma, melanoma, renal cell or head and neck cancer.

This clone has a handful of counts. What it binds is unknown. Whole-study findings and limits: Fewer expanded clones were found on average in CD4+ than in CD8+ T cells. A proportion of nonresponders additionally exhibited low normalized T-cell clonal expansion. The study observed clonal expansion of CD4+ and CD8+ blood T cells by week 6 at 0.1 to 3.0 mg/kg.

The V gene's germline CDR1 is SGHDT and CDR2 YYEEEE. The CDR3 is 12 amino acids. V lost 2 bases and J lost 9, with 9 bases in between. Here immunoSEQ multiplex PCR was the method, and the copy in TCRdb shows in-frame clones only, minus some. This table has about 25,000 clones, around four fifths appearing once. The clonotype originates from an adult with an advanced solid tumor such as melanoma, head and neck, liver or kidney cancer. V usage is TRBV5-6 and J usage is TRBJ2-1; D not certain. The sequencing used CD4+ or CD8+ T cells sorted from blood, collected in a trial of the OX40 agonist ivuxolimab. The CDR3 spells CASSLTRGEQFF. The CDR3 DNA is TGTGCCAGCAGCTTAACTCGTGGTGAGCAGTTCTTC.